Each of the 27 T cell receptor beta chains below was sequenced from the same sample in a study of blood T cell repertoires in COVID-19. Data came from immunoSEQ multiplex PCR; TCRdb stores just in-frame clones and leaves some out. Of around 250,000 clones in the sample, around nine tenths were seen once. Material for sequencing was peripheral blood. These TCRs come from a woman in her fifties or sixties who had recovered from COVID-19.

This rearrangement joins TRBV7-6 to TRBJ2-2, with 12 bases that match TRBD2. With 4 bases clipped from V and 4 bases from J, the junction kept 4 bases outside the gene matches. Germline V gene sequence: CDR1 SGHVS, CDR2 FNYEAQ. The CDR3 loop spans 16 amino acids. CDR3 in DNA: TGTGCCAGCAGCTCAGGACTAGCGGGACTCACCGGGGAGCTGTTTTTT. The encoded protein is CASSSGLAGLTGELFF.

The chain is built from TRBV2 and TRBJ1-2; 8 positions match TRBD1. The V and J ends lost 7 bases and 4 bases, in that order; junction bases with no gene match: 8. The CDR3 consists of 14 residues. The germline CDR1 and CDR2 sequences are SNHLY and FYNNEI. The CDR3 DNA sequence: TGTGCCAGCATATTACAGGGGGTGGGCTATGGCTACACCTTC. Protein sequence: CASILQGVGYGYTF.

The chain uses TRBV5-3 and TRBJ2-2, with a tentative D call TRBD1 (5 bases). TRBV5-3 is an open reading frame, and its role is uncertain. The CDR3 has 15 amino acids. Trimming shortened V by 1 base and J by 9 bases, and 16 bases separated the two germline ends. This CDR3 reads CARSLSPTVEWELFF. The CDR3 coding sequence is TGTGCCAGAAGCTTGTCTCCGACAGTCGAGTGGGAGCTGTTTTTT.

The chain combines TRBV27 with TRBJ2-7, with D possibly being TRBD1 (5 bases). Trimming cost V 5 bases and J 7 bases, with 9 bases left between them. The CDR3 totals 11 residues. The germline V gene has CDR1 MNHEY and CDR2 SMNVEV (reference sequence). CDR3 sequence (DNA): TGTGCCAGCAGTAACAACAGGGAGCAGTACTTC. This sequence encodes CASSNNREQYF.

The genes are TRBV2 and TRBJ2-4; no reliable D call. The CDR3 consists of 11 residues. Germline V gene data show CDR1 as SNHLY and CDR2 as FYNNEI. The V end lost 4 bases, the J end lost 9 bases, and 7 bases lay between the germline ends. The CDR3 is CASSVLAIQYF. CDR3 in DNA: TGTGCCAGCAGTGTTCTGGCCATTCAGTACTTC.

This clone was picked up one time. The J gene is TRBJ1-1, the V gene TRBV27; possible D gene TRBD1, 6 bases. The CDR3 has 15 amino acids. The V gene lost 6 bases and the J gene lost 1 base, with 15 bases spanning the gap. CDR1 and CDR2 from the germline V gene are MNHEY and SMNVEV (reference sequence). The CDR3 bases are TGTGCCAGCAGAGGATCAGGGGCCGGGAACACTGAAGCTTTCTTT. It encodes CASRGSGAGNTEAFF.

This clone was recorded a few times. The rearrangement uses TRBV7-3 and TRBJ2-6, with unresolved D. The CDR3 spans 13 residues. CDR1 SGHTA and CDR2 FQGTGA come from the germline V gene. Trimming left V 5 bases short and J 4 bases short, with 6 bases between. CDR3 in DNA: TGTGCCAGCAGCCCCCGGGGGGCCAACGTCCTGACTTTC. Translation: CASSPRGANVLTF.

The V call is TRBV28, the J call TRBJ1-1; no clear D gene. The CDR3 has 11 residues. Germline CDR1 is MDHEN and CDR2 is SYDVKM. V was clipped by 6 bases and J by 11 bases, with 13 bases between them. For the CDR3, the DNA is TGTGCCAGCAGAAACGTTCTCAGGGCTTTCTTT. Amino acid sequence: CASRNVLRAFF.

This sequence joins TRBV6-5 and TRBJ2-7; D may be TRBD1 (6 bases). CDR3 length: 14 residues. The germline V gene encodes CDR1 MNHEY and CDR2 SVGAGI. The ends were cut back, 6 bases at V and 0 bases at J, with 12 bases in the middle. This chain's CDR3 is CASRLDRLSYEQYF. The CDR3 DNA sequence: TGTGCCAGCAGATTAGACAGGCTCTCCTACGAGCAGTACTTC.

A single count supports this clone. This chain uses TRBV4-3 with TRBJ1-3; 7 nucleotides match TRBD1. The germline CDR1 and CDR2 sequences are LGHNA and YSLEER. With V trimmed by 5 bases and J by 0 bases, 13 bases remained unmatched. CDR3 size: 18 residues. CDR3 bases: TGCGCCAGCAGCTCACTTGGAGGGGGCTCTTACTCTGGAAACACCATATATTTT. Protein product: CASSSLGGGSYSGNTIYF.

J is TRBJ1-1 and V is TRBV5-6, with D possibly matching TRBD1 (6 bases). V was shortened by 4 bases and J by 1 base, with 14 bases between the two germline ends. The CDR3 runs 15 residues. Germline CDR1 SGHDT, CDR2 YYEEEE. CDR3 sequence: CASSPTTQGNTEAFF. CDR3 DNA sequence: TGTGCCAGCAGCCCAACAACACAGGGGAACACTGAAGCTTTCTTT.

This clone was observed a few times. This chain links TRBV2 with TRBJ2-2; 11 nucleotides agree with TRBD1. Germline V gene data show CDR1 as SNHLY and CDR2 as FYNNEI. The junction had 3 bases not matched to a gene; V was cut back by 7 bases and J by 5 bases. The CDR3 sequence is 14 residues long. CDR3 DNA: TGTGCCAGCACCGGGACAGGGGGGACCGGGGAGCTGTTTTTT. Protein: CASTGTGGTGELFF.

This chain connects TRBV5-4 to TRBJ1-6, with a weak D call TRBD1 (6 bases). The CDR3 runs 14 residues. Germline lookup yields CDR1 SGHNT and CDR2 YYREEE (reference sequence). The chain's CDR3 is CAWTGDIYNSPLHF. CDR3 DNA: TGTGCTTGGACCGGGGACATCTATAATTCACCCCTCCACTTT.

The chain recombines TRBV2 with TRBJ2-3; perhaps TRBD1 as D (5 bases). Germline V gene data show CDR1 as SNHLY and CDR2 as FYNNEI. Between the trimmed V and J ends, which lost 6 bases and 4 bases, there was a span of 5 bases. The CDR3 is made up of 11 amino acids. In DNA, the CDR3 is TGTGCCAGCAGGACAGCAGATACGCAGTATTTT. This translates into CASRTADTQYF. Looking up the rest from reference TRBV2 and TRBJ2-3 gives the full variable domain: EPEVTQTPSHQVTQMGQEVILRCVPISNHLYFYWYRQILGQKVEFLVSFYNNEISEKSEIFDDQFSVERPDGSNFTLKIRSTKLEDSAMYFCASRTADTQYFGPGTRLTVL.

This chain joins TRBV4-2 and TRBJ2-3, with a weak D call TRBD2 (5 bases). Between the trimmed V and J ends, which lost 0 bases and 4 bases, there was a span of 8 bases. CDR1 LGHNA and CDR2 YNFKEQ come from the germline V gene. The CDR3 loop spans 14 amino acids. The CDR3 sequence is CASSQDLAADTQYF. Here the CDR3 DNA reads TGTGCCAGCAGCCAAGATCTAGCCGCAGATACGCAGTATTTT.

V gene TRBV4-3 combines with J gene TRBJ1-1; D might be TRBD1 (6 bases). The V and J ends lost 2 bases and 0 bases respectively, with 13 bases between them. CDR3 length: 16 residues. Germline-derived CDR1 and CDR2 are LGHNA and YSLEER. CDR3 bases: TGCGCCAGCAGCCAATCGACGACAGGTGTGAACACTGAAGCTTTCTTT. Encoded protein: CASSQSTTGVNTEAFF.

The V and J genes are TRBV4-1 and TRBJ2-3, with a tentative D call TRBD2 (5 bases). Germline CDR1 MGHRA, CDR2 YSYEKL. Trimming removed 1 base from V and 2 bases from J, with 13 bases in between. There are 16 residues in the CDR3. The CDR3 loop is CASSQGGFGITDTQYF. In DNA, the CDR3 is TGCGCCAGCAGCCAAGGCGGGTTCGGGATCACAGATACGCAGTATTTT.

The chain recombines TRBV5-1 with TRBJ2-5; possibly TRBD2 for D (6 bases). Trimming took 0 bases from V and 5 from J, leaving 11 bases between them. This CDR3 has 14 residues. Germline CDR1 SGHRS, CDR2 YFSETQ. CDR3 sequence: CASSLASGRETQYF. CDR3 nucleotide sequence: TGCGCCAGCAGCTTGGCATCAGGGAGGGAGACCCAGTACTTC.

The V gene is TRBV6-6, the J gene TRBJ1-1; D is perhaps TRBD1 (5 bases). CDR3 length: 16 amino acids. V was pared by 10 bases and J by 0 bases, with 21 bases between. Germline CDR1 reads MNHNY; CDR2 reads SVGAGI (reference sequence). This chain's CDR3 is CATKLPGEGMNTEAFF. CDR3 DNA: TGTGCCACCAAACTACCCGGGGAGGGGATGAACACTGAAGCTTTCTTT.

In DNA, the CDR3 is TGTGCCAGCAGTTACTTCGGACAGGGGGTCGCTAATGAAAAACTGTTTTTT. Translated: CASSYFGQGVANEKLFF. J is TRBJ1-4 and V is TRBV6-2 or TRBV6-3; TRBD1 aligns across 10 bases. Germline V CDR1 and CDR2: MNHEY, SVGEGT. CDR3 length: 17 residues. Trimming cost V 1 base and J 3 bases; bases outside gene matches: 5.

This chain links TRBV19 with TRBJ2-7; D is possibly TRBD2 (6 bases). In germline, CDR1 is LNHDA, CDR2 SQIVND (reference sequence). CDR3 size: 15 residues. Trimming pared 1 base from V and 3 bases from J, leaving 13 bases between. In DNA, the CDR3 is TGTGCCAGTAGTATAGGCGGGTCGGGGGTCTACGAGCAGTACTTC. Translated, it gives CASSIGGSGVYEQYF.

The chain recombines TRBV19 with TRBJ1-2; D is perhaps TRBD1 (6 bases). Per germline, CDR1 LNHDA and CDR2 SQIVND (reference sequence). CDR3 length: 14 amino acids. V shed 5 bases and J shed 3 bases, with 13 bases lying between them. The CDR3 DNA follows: TGTGCCAGTAGTGCGGGGGGCGAGGACTATGGCTACACCTTC. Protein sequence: CASSAGGEDYGYTF.

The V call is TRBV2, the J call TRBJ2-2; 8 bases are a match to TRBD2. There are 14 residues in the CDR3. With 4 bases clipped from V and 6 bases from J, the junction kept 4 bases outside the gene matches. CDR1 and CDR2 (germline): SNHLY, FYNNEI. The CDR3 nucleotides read TGTGCCAGCAGTGTGGGACTAGTGGCCGGGGAGCTGTTTTTT. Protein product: CASSVGLVAGELFF.

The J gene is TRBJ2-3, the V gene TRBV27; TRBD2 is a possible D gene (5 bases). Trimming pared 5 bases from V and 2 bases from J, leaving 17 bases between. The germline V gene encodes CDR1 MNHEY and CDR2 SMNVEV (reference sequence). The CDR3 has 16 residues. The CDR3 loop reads CASSPTTALLTDTQYF. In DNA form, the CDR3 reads TGTGCCAGCAGTCCGACTACCGCATTACTCACAGATACGCAGTATTTT.

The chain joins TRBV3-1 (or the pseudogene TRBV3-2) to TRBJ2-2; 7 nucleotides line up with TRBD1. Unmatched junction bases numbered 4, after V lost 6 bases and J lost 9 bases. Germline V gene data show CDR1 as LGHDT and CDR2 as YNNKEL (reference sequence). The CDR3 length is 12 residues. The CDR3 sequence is CASSPGGWELFF. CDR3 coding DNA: TGTGCCAGCAGTCCAGGGGGATGGGAGCTGTTTTTT.

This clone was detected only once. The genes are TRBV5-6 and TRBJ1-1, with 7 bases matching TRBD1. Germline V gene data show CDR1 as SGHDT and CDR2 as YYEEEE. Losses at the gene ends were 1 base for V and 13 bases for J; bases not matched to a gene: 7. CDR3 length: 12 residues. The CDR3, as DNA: TGTGCCAGCAGCTTGTGGCAGGGGGTGGTTTTCTTT. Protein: CASSLWQGVVFF.

As DNA, the CDR3 is TGTGCCAGCAGCCAGCGGGACAGGGGCTCCTACGAGCAGTACTTC. Translation: CASSQRDRGSYEQYF. The chain employs TRBV3-1 (or the pseudogene TRBV3-2) and TRBJ2-7, with TRBD1 matching over 10 bases. The germline gives CDR1 LGHDT, CDR2 YNNKEL (reference sequence). The CDR3 has 15 residues. V trimming: 3 bases; J trimming: 0 bases; junction bases outside the gene matches: 2.